This is a list of T cell receptor beta chains from one sample in a study of T cell changes during pregnancy in multiple sclerosis. The table came from immunoSEQ multiplex PCR; TCRdb's copy has only in-frame clones and leaves some out. The sample has more than 65,000 clones, about 93% seen once. Specimen: peripheral blood, collected in the first trimester of pregnancy. The receptors come from a female donor with multiple sclerosis, enrolled in a pregnancy study. The CDR3 runs from the conserved cysteine through the conserved F or W. D genes are given only for firm matches. Size is stated for part of the rows, as once, few or many counts, or as a class when the clone is expanded.

d_gene,v_gene,abundance,j_gene,CDR3nt,CDR3aa
TRBD1,TRBV29-1,.,TRBJ2-2,TGCAGCGTTGAGGGACAGGGTAACGGGGAGCTGTTTTTT,CSVEGQGNGELFF
.,TRBV7-3,.,TRBJ1-1,TGTGCCAGCAGCTTAGGGGGGAGCACTGAAGCTTTCTTT,CASSLGGSTEAFF
TRBD2,TRBV6-5,.,TRBJ2-2,TGTGCCAGCAGTCTAGCGGGGGGGGGCGGGGAGCTGTTTTTT,CASSLAGGGGELFF
TRBD1,TRBV27,.,TRBJ1-5,TGTGCCAGCAGTGCGGACAGGAATCAGCCCCAGCATTTT,CASSADRNQPQHF
TRBD2,TRBV14,.,TRBJ2-2,TGTGCCAGCGGGACTAGCGGGAGGGCCCGCACCGGGGAGCTGTTTTTT,CASGTSGRARTGELFF
TRBD1,TRBV13,.,TRBJ2-1,TGTGCCAGCAGCCTCGAAGAGGACAGGGAAAGGTACAATGAGCAGTTCTTC,CASSLEEDRERYNEQFF
.,TRBV18,.,TRBJ2-7,TGTGCCAGCTCACCAACGACACGTAGCTCCTACGAGCAGTACTTC,CASSPTTRSSYEQYF
.,TRBV10-2,once,TRBJ2-1,TGCGCCAGCAGTGCGCTAGCGCCCAGAGGGATCTCCTACAATGAGCAGTTCTTC,CASSALAPRGISYNEQFF
TRBD2,TRBV23-1,.,TRBJ2-1,TGCGCCAGCAGTCAAGTTGGGGGGGGCTCCTACAATGAGCAGTTCTTC,CASSQVGGGSYNEQFF
.,TRBV6-5,.,TRBJ2-5,TGTGCCAGCAGTTTGCAGCGGGCCCACCCTCAAGAGACCCAGTACTTC,CASSLQRAHPQETQYF
.,TRBV7-9,.,TRBJ1-3,TGTGCCAGCAGTCGAGGAGGGCCAGCTGGAAACACCATATATTTT,CASSRGGPAGNTIYF
TRBD2,TRBV23-1,.,TRBJ2-4,TGCGCCAGCAGCCTGGGGGGGGTTCAGTACTTC,CASSLGGVQYF
TRBD2,TRBV7-3,.,TRBJ2-2,TGTGCCAGCAGCCAAACCAGACTAGCGTCGAACACCGGGGAGCTGTTTTTT,CASSQTRLASNTGELFF
.,TRBV11-2,.,TRBJ1-3,TGTGCCAGCAGCCCCTTGGAAGGGGGCTCTGGAAACACCATATATTTT,CASSPLEGGSGNTIYF
TRBD1,TRBV5-5,once,TRBJ1-2,TGTGCCAGCAGCTCGATGACAGGGAACTATGGCTACACCTTC,CASSSMTGNYGYTF
TRBD2,TRBV5-4,.,TRBJ2-3,TGTGCCAGCAGCTTGGACCCGGTGATAGCGGGGGGGCTTAGCACAGATACGCAGTATTTT,CASSLDPVIAGGLSTDTQYF
.,TRBV19,once,TRBJ2-5,TGTGCCAGTAGCCTCCTCAGGACAACTCAAGAGACCCAGTACTTC,CASSLLRTTQETQYF
.,TRBV7-2,.,TRBJ2-3,TGTGCCAGCAGCTTGACTAGTTCGGCAGATACGCAGTATTTT,CASSLTSSADTQYF
TRBD1,TRBV6-5,.,TRBJ1-5,TGTGCCAGCCGACCGGGGACAGGGGATTATCAGCCCCAGCATTTT,CASRPGTGDYQPQHF
.,TRBV19,.,TRBJ1-2,TGTGCCAGTAGTATAGGGAACGGGGAATTCTATGGCTACACCTTC,CASSIGNGEFYGYTF
TRBD1,TRBV9,.,TRBJ2-7,TGTGCCAGCAGCGTGACAGGGGGACCCTTCGCTAAGGGCTACGAGCAGTACTTC,CASSVTGGPFAKGYEQYF
.,TRBV28,.,TRBJ2-5,TGTGCCAGCACCCAGGGGCGGAAAGAGACCCAGTACTTC,CASTQGRKETQYF
.,TRBV6-4,.,TRBJ1-1,TGTGCCAGCAGTGATGTGGGGGCCAATCACACTGAAGCTTTCTTT,CASSDVGANHTEAFF
.,TRBV29-1,.,TRBJ2-3,TGCAGCGTGAGACTAGGCTACACAGATACGCAGTATTTT,CSVRLGYTDTQYF
.,TRBV7-7,.,TRBJ2-7,TGTGCCAGCAGCTTAGGATCCCGGCAGGGGTCCTCCTACGAGCAGTACTTC,CASSLGSRQGSSYEQYF
.,TRBV2,.,TRBJ1-4,TGTGCCAGCAGTGATAATTGGTCGGGGGAAAAACTGTTTTTT,CASSDNWSGEKLFF
.,TRBV7-9,.,TRBJ2-3,TGTGCCAGCAGCCTGGGACTCAGCAATACGCAGTATTTT,CASSLGLSNTQYF
TRBD2,TRBV5-1,few,TRBJ2-3,TGCGCCAGCAGCTTTAATAGCGGGGGGGCCGGGACAGATACGCAGTATTTT,CASSFNSGGAGTDTQYF
TRBD1,TRBV2,.,TRBJ1-2,TGTGCCAGCACTCTACTTGGGGACAGGGTAGACGGCTACACCTTC,CASTLLGDRVDGYTF
.,TRBV30,once,TRBJ2-5,TGTGCCTGGAGGGGAGAAATCCAAGAGACCCAGTACTTC,CAWRGEIQETQYF
.,TRBV28,.,TRBJ2-5,TGTGCCAGCAGTCTCGGAGGAATGTACCAAGAGACCCAGTACTTC,CASSLGGMYQETQYF
TRBD1,TRBV30,.,TRBJ2-1,TGTGCCTGGAGACAGGGGAGCTCCTACAATGAGCAGTTCTTC,CAWRQGSSYNEQFF
.,TRBV5-4,once,TRBJ1-3,TGTGCCAGCAGTCTAGACTCTGGAAACACCATATATTTT,CASSLDSGNTIYF
TRBD1,TRBV12-5,.,TRBJ2-3,TGTGCTAGTGGCCCACCGGGACAGGGATCCGCAGATACGCAGTATTTT,CASGPPGQGSADTQYF
TRBD2,TRBV7-3,.,TRBJ2-3,TGTGCCAGCAGCCCTAGGGGCGGGGGTACCGATACGCAGTATTTT,CASSPRGGGTDTQYF